Listed below are T cell receptor beta chains from one sample, sequenced in a study of human T cells and chemical hapten exposure. MiXCR, run by TCRdb on the RACE reads, gives a single entry per CDR3 protein. Found here are tens of thousands of distinct CDR3 sequences, 10% to 15% of them singletons; the top ten hold approximately 6%. The sample here was whole blood, taken in connection with sensitization to the hapten diphenylcyclopropenone (DPC). Receptors were obtained from a woman aged 50 to 60 with alopecia areata. Some clones in this sample may be carry-over from other donors' samples. The CDR3 runs from the conserved cysteine through the conserved F or W. The D gene is left open where the match is weak. Size is stated for part of the rows, as once, few or many counts, or as a class when the clone is expanded.

j_call v_call clone_size d_call cdr3_nt cdr3_aa
TRBJ1-1 TRBV20-1 few . TGCAGTGCTAGAGGGGCAGGGCCGAACACTGAAGCTTTCTTT CSARGAGPNTEAFF
TRBJ2-1 TRBV28 . . TGTGCCAGCGGACCAGTCTTTGAGCAGTTCTTC CASGPVFEQFF
TRBJ1-1 TRBV2 many TRBD1 TGTGCCAACAACCGGGACAGACGAGAGAAAGCTTTCTTT CANNRDRREKAFF
TRBJ1-2 TRBV5-1 . . TGCGCCAGCAGCCCAGACAGGAGTTGGGGCTACACCTTC CASSPDRSWGYTF
TRBJ2-7 TRBV20-1 many TRBD2 TGCAGTGCCCCTGGGGGGGTCTACGAGCAGTACTTC CSAPGGVYEQYF
TRBJ2-2 TRBV5-1 . TRBD1 TGCGCCAGCAGCCAGGGACAGGAAATACTCGGGGAGCTGTTTTTT CASSQGQEILGELFF
TRBJ2-1 TRBV2 . . TGTGCCAGCCTACGGGGAACCTCAAGCTCCTACAATGAGCAGTTCTTC CASLRGTSSSYNEQFF
TRBJ2-2 TRBV5-1 . . TGCGCCAGCAGCTTGGATTGGGGGACCGGGGAGCTGTTTTTT CASSLDWGTGELFF
TRBJ2-7 TRBV11-2 few . TGTGCCAGCAGCTTAGGCGGTTCGACCTACGAGCAGTACTTC CASSLGGSTYEQYF
TRBJ2-3 TRBV3-1 . TRBD2 TGTGCTAGCAGGAACGGACTAGCGGGAGTCGGAGATACGCAGTATTTT CASRNGLAGVGDTQYF
TRBJ1-1 TRBV27 many . TGTGCCAGCAGTTTTTATGGAGTGGGGGGCATGAACACTGAAGCTTTCTTT CASSFYGVGGMNTEAFF
TRBJ2-5 TRBV19 . . TGTGCCAGTAGTAAACAGGGACATCAAGAGACCCAGTACTTC CASSKQGHQETQYF
TRBJ1-5 TRBV20-1 few . TGCAGTGCTAGTTCAGGGGTCAATCAGCCCCAGCATTTT CSASSGVNQPQHF
TRBJ1-4 TRBV7-6 few TRBD1 TGTGCCAGCAGCCCCGGGACAGTAGAAAAACTGTTTTTT CASSPGTVEKLFF
TRBJ1-5 TRBV7-2 many . TGTGCCAGCAGCTTAGGGGCAGGCAATAGCAATCAGCCCCAGCATTTT CASSLGAGNSNQPQHF
TRBJ1-1 TRBV5-1 . . TGCGCCAGCAGCTCCGCGGGAATTGAAGCTTTCTTT CASSSAGIEAFF
TRBJ2-1 TRBV7-7 many . TGTGCCAGCAGCTTAGCGAAAGACAATGAGCAGTTCTTC CASSLAKDNEQFF
TRBJ2-5 TRBV7-9 . . TGTGCCAGCAGCTTAGGGGCCAGCCAAGAGACCCAGTACTTC CASSLGASQETQYF
TRBJ2-7 TRBV2 few TRBD1 TGTGCCAGCGGGACAGGGACCATTGGCGAGCAGTACTTC CASGTGTIGEQYF
TRBJ2-3 TRBV7-3 many . TGTGCCAGCAGCTTAATGATTCCAGATACGCAGTATTTT CASSLMIPDTQYF
TRBJ2-3 TRBV13 many TRBD1 TGTGCCAGCAGCATATACCCCGGACAGGGCAGCACAGATACGCAGTATTTT CASSIYPGQGSTDTQYF
TRBJ2-4 TRBV6-2/TRBV6-3 many . TGTGCCAGCAGACTATCCGCCGAGGACATTCAGTACTTC CASRLSAEDIQYF
TRBJ1-3 TRBV9 . . TGTGCCAGCACCGATAGTCCCTCTGGAAACACCATATATTTT CASTDSPSGNTIYF
TRBJ1-3 TRBV6-5 few . TGTGCCAGCAGTTCCTTTTTTGGGTCAGGAAACACCATATATTTT CASSSFFGSGNTIYF
TRBJ2-3 TRBV6-5 few . TGTGCCAGCAGAAGACTCGGCACAGATACGCAGTATTTT CASRRLGTDTQYF
TRBJ1-1 TRBV20-1 . . TGCAGTGCTACCTCCCCCGCCAGAACTGAAGCTTTCTTT CSATSPARTEAFF
TRBJ2-3 TRBV9 few . TGTGCCAGCAGCGCAAAGATGGCTAGCGGCACAGATACGCAGTATTTT CASSAKMASGTDTQYF
TRBJ2-2 TRBV19 many TRBD1 TGTGCCACCCGGGCGGACAGGAGTAGCACCGGGGAGCTGTTTTTT CATRADRSSTGELFF
TRBJ1-2 TRBV11-2 many . TGTGCCAGCAGCACAGACAGGAACTATGGCTACACCTTC CASSTDRNYGYTF